Sequencing of this TCR beta chain was carried out in a study of technical replicates of blood from a handful of donors. This CDR3 comprises 14 residues. Germline CDR1 MNHNS, CDR2 SASEGT. Trimming left V 6 bases short and J 5 bases short, with 16 bases between. Clones were read by immunoSEQ multiplex PCR, and TCRdb kept only the in-frame ones, dropping some. Of tens of thousands of clones in the sample, roughly 90% are singletons; the top ten hold approximately 5%. This receptor was taken from a human donor in good health. Some clones in this sample may be carry-over from other donors' samples. Input material: PBMCs. The genes are TRBV6-1 and TRBJ1-2; D remains ambiguous. CDR3 amino acids: CASRTTFALYGYTF. CDR3 nucleotide sequence: TGTGCCAGCAGAACGACTTTCGCCCTATATGGCTACACCTTC.